Listed below are T cell receptor beta chains from one sample, sequenced in a study of T cell responses to AZD1222 COVID-19 vaccine. This table comes from immunoSEQ multiplex PCR, and its TCRdb copy is limited to in-frame clones, with some not included. The profile covers roughly 250,000 clones, with more than 80% appearing a single time and roughly 0.51% taken by the ten largest. The source material was peripheral blood, sampled on day 0 of AZD1222 vaccination. The receptors were gathered from an adult in good health. The CDR3 runs from the conserved cysteine through the conserved F or W. Fields, in order: CDR3 DNA, CDR3 protein, V gene, J gene, clone size, D gene. D genes are given only for firm matches. The listing skips clone size in some rows; elsewhere it reads once, few, many or a size class.

DNA: TGTGCCAGCAGCTTGGGACAGGGGGCCCAAGAGACCCAGTACTTC; CDR3: CASSLGQGAQETQYF; V: TRBV7-2; J: TRBJ2-5; size: NA; D: TRBD1
DNA: TGCGCCAGCAGGATCGGGACTAGTACAGATACGCAGTATTTT; CDR3: CASRIGTSTDTQYF; V: TRBV5-1; J: TRBJ2-3; size: NA; D: TRBD2
DNA: TGTGCCAGCTCACTCCCAGGACGGGAGACCTACGAGCAGTACTTC; CDR3: CASSLPGRETYEQYF; V: TRBV18; J: TRBJ2-7; size: NA; D: NA
DNA: TGTGCCAGCAGCTTGGGACGGGGGATTTCCTACGAGCAGTACTTC; CDR3: CASSLGRGISYEQYF; V: TRBV11-2; J: TRBJ2-7; size: NA; D: NA
DNA: TGTGCCAGCAGTGTGGGACTCAAAGAGACCCAGTACTTC; CDR3: CASSVGLKETQYF; V: TRBV12-3/TRBV12-4; J: TRBJ2-5; size: NA; D: NA
DNA: TGTGCCAGCAGCAAACAGGGTCGCGAGCAGTACTTC; CDR3: CASSKQGREQYF; V: TRBV21-1; J: TRBJ2-7; size: NA; D: NA
DNA: TGTGCCACTACCGGGGTATCCACTGAAGCTTTCTTT; CDR3: CATTGVSTEAFF; V: TRBV10-3; J: TRBJ1-1; size: NA; D: NA
DNA: TGTGCCAGCAGCGTAGAGACAGGGACTGGAAACACCATATATTTT; CDR3: CASSVETGTGNTIYF; V: TRBV9; J: TRBJ1-3; size: NA; D: TRBD1
DNA: TGTGCCACCAGCAGAGAACAGATGTGGGGCGGACAGCCCCAGCATTTT; CDR3: CATSREQMWGGQPQHF; V: TRBV15; J: TRBJ1-5; size: few; D: NA
DNA: TGTGCCATCAGGCTACAGGGGGACCGACCCGCGAACACTGAAGCTTTCTTT; CDR3: CAIRLQGDRPANTEAFF; V: TRBV10-3; J: TRBJ1-1; size: NA; D: TRBD1
DNA: TGTGCCAGCAGCCAAGACTGGGGAGACGAGCAGTACTTC; CDR3: CASSQDWGDEQYF; V: TRBV2; J: TRBJ2-7; size: NA; D: NA
DNA: TGTGCCAGCAGCCAAGTGGTCAGGGGCTCGAGGAATGAGCAGTTCTTC; CDR3: CASSQVVRGSRNEQFF; V: TRBV3-1/TRBV3-2; J: TRBJ2-1; size: NA; D: NA
DNA: TGTGCCAGCAGTTTTGGGGGCGGAAGGGGGTCCTACAATGAGCAGTTCTTC; CDR3: CASSFGGGRGSYNEQFF; V: TRBV28; J: TRBJ2-1; size: NA; D: NA
DNA: TGTGCCAGCAGTTACTCGGGACAGGGACGGAACTATGGCTACACCTTC; CDR3: CASSYSGQGRNYGYTF; V: TRBV6-5; J: TRBJ1-2; size: NA; D: TRBD1
DNA: TGCGCCAGCAGTGAGTCCCGTACGGGAGGCTACACCTTC; CDR3: CASSESRTGGYTF; V: TRBV10-1; J: TRBJ1-2; size: NA; D: NA
DNA: TGCGCCAGCAGCCTCACGGCGGGAGCCACCGGGGAGCTGTTTTTT; CDR3: CASSLTAGATGELFF; V: TRBV4-1; J: TRBJ2-2; size: NA; D: TRBD2
DNA: TGTGCCATCAGTGAAGTGACAGGGGTAGAGACCCAGTACTTC; CDR3: CAISEVTGVETQYF; V: TRBV10-3; J: TRBJ2-5; size: NA; D: TRBD1
DNA: TGTGCCAGCAGCGCCGAGATAGCCAAAAACATTCAGTACTTC; CDR3: CASSAEIAKNIQYF; V: TRBV7-9; J: TRBJ2-4; size: NA; D: NA
DNA: TGTGCCAGCACTCGGAGGGCGGGGTATGGCAATCAGCCCCAGCATTTT; CDR3: CASTRRAGYGNQPQHF; V: TRBV28; J: TRBJ1-5; size: NA; D: NA
DNA: TGTGCCAGCAGTCCTCCGGACAGGGGGCGAAATTCACCCCTCCACTTT; CDR3: CASSPPDRGRNSPLHF; V: TRBV6-6; J: TRBJ1-6; size: NA; D: TRBD1
DNA: TGTGCCAGCGGCTACAGGGGGGCTAACTATGGCTACACCTTC; CDR3: CASGYRGANYGYTF; V: TRBV28; J: TRBJ1-2; size: NA; D: TRBD1
DNA: TGTGCCAGCAGCCGTTGGAACACTGAAGCTTTCTTT; CDR3: CASSRWNTEAFF; V: TRBV13; J: TRBJ1-1; size: NA; D: NA
DNA: TGTGCCAGTAGCGCCGGGACTAGCGGCAATGAGCAGTTCTTC; CDR3: CASSAGTSGNEQFF; V: TRBV19; J: TRBJ2-1; size: once; D: TRBD2
DNA: TGTGCCACCAGTACCTCGGAGACTGAAGCTTTCTTT; CDR3: CATSTSETEAFF; V: TRBV15; J: TRBJ1-1; size: NA; D: NA
DNA: TGTGCCAGCAGCGTAGATGGGCTCGGTGAAGCTTTCTTT; CDR3: CASSVDGLGEAFF; V: TRBV9; J: TRBJ1-1; size: NA; D: NA
DNA: TGTGCCAGCAGTTTAGAATTAGGGTTTAATGGCTACACCTTC; CDR3: CASSLELGFNGYTF; V: TRBV28; J: TRBJ1-2; size: NA; D: NA
DNA: TGTGCCAGCAGGGGGGGGACCACTCTAGGGGAAAAACTGTTTTTT; CDR3: CASRGGTTLGEKLFF; V: TRBV28; J: TRBJ1-4; size: once; D: NA
DNA: TGTGCCAGCAGCGCCAGTCCGGAGCGGGAGGAGTACAATGAGCAGTTCTTC; CDR3: CASSASPEREEYNEQFF; V: TRBV9; J: TRBJ2-1; size: once; D: TRBD2
DNA: TGTGCCAGCACCCCGATAGGGAGAGAAGAGACCCAGTACTTC; CDR3: CASTPIGREETQYF; V: TRBV6-2/TRBV6-3; J: TRBJ2-5; size: NA; D: NA
DNA: TGTGCCAGCAGTGATGGCTACGAGCAGTACTTC; CDR3: CASSDGYEQYF; V: TRBV2; J: TRBJ2-7; size: NA; D: NA
DNA: TGTGCCAGCAGTTTAGGGGGCGCGTCCTATAATTCACCCCTCCACTTT; CDR3: CASSLGGASYNSPLHF; V: TRBV27; J: TRBJ1-6; size: once; D: NA
DNA: TGTGCCAGCAGCCAAGAGGCGGGGACCGGTCGGGACGAGCAGTACTTC; CDR3: CASSQEAGTGRDEQYF; V: TRBV4-2; J: TRBJ2-7; size: NA; D: NA
DNA: TGTGCCAGCAGTCCCCCAGGGACAGATACGCAGTATTTT; CDR3: CASSPPGTDTQYF; V: TRBV6-5; J: TRBJ2-3; size: once; D: NA
DNA: TGTGCCTGGAGTACAGGGGGCAGGCAGCCCCAGCATTTT; CDR3: CAWSTGGRQPQHF; V: TRBV30; J: TRBJ1-5; size: few; D: TRBD1
DNA: TGTGCCAGCAAACCACAGCGGAGGGACTACGAGCAGTACTTC; CDR3: CASKPQRRDYEQYF; V: TRBV28; J: TRBJ2-7; size: NA; D: NA
DNA: TGTGCCAGCAGGCGGGACACGGTGGCAACTAATGAAAAACTGTTTTTT; CDR3: CASRRDTVATNEKLFF; V: TRBV2; J: TRBJ1-4; size: NA; D: NA
DNA: TGCGCCAGCAGCCCGGGACTAGCGGGTCGCGAGCAGTACTTC; CDR3: CASSPGLAGREQYF; V: TRBV5-1; J: TRBJ2-7; size: NA; D: TRBD2
DNA: TGTGCCAGCAGTTTAGCGCAAGGATCCGAGCAGTACTTC; CDR3: CASSLAQGSEQYF; V: TRBV12-3/TRBV12-4; J: TRBJ2-7; size: once; D: NA
DNA: TGTGCCACCCAAGGTCGGGAGGGCCACAATGAGCAGTTCTTC; CDR3: CATQGREGHNEQFF; V: TRBV28; J: TRBJ2-1; size: NA; D: TRBD2
DNA: TGCGCCAGCAGCACCTGGGACGTGAGCTCTGGAAACACCATATATTTT; CDR3: CASSTWDVSSGNTIYF; V: TRBV5-1; J: TRBJ1-3; size: NA; D: NA
DNA: TGTGCCAGCAGCCTCGGGACAGGGGCGGCCTATGGCTACACCTTC; CDR3: CASSLGTGAAYGYTF; V: TRBV5-8; J: TRBJ1-2; size: NA; D: TRBD1
DNA: TGTGCCAGCAGCGGGGGGACAGGTTTCTACGAGCAGTACTTC; CDR3: CASSGGTGFYEQYF; V: TRBV27; J: TRBJ2-7; size: once; D: NA
DNA: TGTGCCAGCACCAGCCCGACAGGGGATAATTCACCCCTCCACTTT; CDR3: CASTSPTGDNSPLHF; V: TRBV11-2; J: TRBJ1-6; size: NA; D: TRBD1
DNA: TGTGCCAGCAGGGGCCCAGACCCCTTCTCCTATAATTCACCCCTCCACTTT; CDR3: CASRGPDPFSYNSPLHF; V: TRBV28; J: TRBJ1-6; size: NA; D: NA
DNA: TGTGCCAGCAGCTTTCAGACAGGGGGAAGCGAGCAGTACTTC; CDR3: CASSFQTGGSEQYF; V: TRBV27; J: TRBJ2-7; size: NA; D: TRBD1
DNA: TGCAGCGCTGGGGACAGGGGATACTATGGCTACACCTTC; CDR3: CSAGDRGYYGYTF; V: TRBV29-1; J: TRBJ1-2; size: few; D: TRBD1